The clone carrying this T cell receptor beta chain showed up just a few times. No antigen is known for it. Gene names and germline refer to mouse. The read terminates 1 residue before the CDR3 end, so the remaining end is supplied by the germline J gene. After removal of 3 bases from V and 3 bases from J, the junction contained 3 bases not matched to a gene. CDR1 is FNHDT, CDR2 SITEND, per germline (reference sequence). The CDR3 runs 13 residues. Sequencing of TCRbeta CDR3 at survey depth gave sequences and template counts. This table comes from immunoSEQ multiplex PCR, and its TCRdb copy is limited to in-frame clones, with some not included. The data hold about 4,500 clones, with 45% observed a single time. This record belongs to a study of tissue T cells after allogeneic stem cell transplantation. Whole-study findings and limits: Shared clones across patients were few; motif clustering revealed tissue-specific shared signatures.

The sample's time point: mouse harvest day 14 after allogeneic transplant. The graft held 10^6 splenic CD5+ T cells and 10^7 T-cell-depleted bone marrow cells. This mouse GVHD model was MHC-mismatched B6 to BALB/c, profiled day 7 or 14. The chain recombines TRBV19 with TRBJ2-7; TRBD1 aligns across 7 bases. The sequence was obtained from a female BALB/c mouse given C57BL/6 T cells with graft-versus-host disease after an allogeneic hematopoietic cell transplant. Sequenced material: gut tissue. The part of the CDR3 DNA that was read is TGTGCCAGCAGTACAGACAGGGTCTATGAACAGTAC. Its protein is CASSTDRVYEQY. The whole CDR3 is CASSTDRVYEQYF.